This TCR beta chain was identified in a study of blood T cells in healthy people across ages. This CDR3 has 13 amino acids. Germline CDR1 DFQATT, CDR2 SNEGSKA (reference sequence). Trimming took off 5 bases at V and 0 bases at J, with 10 bases between the two ends. A J-beta primer mix and a sample-barcoded 5' primer were used in a second PCR of roughly 6 to 12 cycles. TCRdb recomputed calls from the 5' RACE reads with MiXCR, one row per CDR3 protein. The sample has approximately 2,000,000 distinct CDR3 sequences, roughly two fifths seen once; the top ten hold 23%. The receptor was derived from a human donor in good health. The sample was blood. This sequence joins TRBV20-1 and TRBJ2-5, with D possibly matching TRBD2 (6 bases). Here the CDR3 DNA reads TGCAGTGCTTTTAGCGGAAACCAAGAGACCCAGTACTTC. Protein product: CSAFSGNQETQYF.